This TCR beta chain was sequenced in a study of shared clonotypes between healthy human individuals. Findings of the study overall: Sorted-subset sequencing was shown by rarefaction to be incomplete despite large depth.

Here immunoSEQ multiplex PCR was the method, and the copy in TCRdb shows in-frame clones only, minus some. The repertoire holds some 2,500,000 clones, with 93% as singletons. The count of this clone is one. Its antigen is as yet unknown. Germline V gene lookup returns CDR1 MDHEN and CDR2 SYDVKM. Trimming took off 6 bases at V and 1 base at J, with 9 bases between the two ends. This CDR3 is 14 amino acids long. The sequenced material came from naive CD4+ T cells from PBMCs. Subset noted: CD45RA+ positively selected. This chain links TRBV28 with TRBJ2-2; D remains unclear. This sequence originates from a young man in good health. Some clones in this sample may be carry-over from other donors' samples. The chain's CDR3 is CASSPLQNTGELFF. In DNA form, the CDR3 reads TGTGCCAGCAGCCCCCTCCAGAACACCGGGGAGCTGTTTTTT.